These 26 T cell receptor beta chains were all obtained from the same sample, sequenced in a study of T cell responses to AZD1222 COVID-19 vaccine. Produced via immunoSEQ multiplex PCR; TCRdb's table is partial and in-frame only. Seen here are over 150,000 clones, about 90% observed once, and the top ten hold about 5.1%. The source material was peripheral blood, sampled on day 0 of MenACWY control vaccination. The receptor set was obtained from an adult in good health.

The gene calls are TRBV13 and TRBJ1-3; D not resolved. Trimming removed 7 bases from V and 4 bases from J, with 20 bases in between. Germline V gene sequence: CDR1 PRHDT, CDR2 FYEKMQ (reference sequence). This CDR3 has 16 residues. DNA for the CDR3: TGTGCCAGCAACGGTCCGGGCTCAGGAGGAGGAAACACCATATATTTT. As protein: CASNGPGSGGGNTIYF.

This chain uses TRBV7-3 with TRBJ2-1, with D tentatively TRBD2 (6 bases). Trimming shortened V by 1 base and J by 10 bases, and 11 bases separated the two germline ends. CDR1 is SGHTA, CDR2 FQGTGA, per germline. The CDR3 runs to 13 residues. The CDR3 region is CASSLNPGREQFF. As DNA, the CDR3 is TGTGCCAGCAGCTTAAATCCCGGGAGAGAGCAGTTCTTC.

V gene TRBV5-6 combines with J gene TRBJ1-6; 7 bases line up with TRBD1. Looked up from germline, CDR1 is SGHDT and CDR2 is YYEEEE. The CDR3 loop spans 16 amino acids. The V segment lost 0 bases and the J segment 10 bases; nucleotides outside the gene matches: 10. The CDR3 DNA sequence: TGTGCCAGCAGCTTGGAGGCGGCCAGGGGGGAGTCACCCCTCCACTTT. As protein: CASSLEAARGESPLHF.

This clone has a handful of counts. Other DNA sequences within the sample encode an identical CDR3. The chain has TRBV28 and TRBJ2-7; D is ambiguous. The CDR3 runs 12 residues. Germline V gives CDR1 MDHEN, CDR2 SYDVKM. The V gene lost 6 bases and the J gene lost 1 base, with 7 bases spanning the gap. In DNA form, the CDR3 reads TGTGCCAGCAGCCTAGGGTCCTACGAGCAGTACGTC. Translation gives CASSLGSYEQYV.

The chain has TRBV11-2 and TRBJ1-1, with D tentatively TRBD1 (5 bases). The CDR3 length is 13 residues. V gave up 4 bases and J gave up 7 bases, with 13 bases separating them. Germline CDR1 SGHAT, CDR2 FQNNGV. The CDR3 sequence: CASSYRAGGEAFF. CDR3 sequence (DNA): TGTGCCAGCAGCTACCGGGCTGGGGGTGAAGCTTTCTTT. The full variable domain, rest sourced from reference TRBV11-2 and TRBJ1-1, is EAGVAQSPRYKIIEKRQSVAFWCNPISGHATLYWYQQILGQGPKLLIQFQNNGVVDDSQLPKDRFSAERLKGVDSTLKIQPAKLEDSAVYLCASSYRAGGEAFFGQGTRLTVV.

This chain joins TRBV6-6 and TRBJ1-5; no reliable D call. V was pared by 6 bases and J by 4 bases, with 7 bases between. This CDR3 is built from 12 residues. The germline V gene encodes CDR1 MNHNY and CDR2 SVGAGI (reference sequence). The CDR3 DNA follows: TGTGCCAGCAGGCAGACTAATCAGCCCCAGCATTTT. The encoded protein is CASRQTNQPQHF.

The rearrangement links TRBV11-3 to TRBJ2-5; D possibly matches TRBD1 or TRBD2 (6 bases each). Per germline, CDR1 SGHNT and CDR2 YENEEA. The CDR3 runs 18 residues. The germline V and J ends were trimmed by 1 base and 1 base, with 19 bases remaining between them. In nucleotides, the CDR3 is TGTGCCAGCAGCTTAGGAGGGGGAGGTACCCCATTCCAAGAGACCCAGTACTTC. Its protein is CASSLGGGGTPFQETQYF.

This clone was seen once. The chain has TRBV6-5 and TRBJ2-6; no firm D call. Germline V gives CDR1 MNHEY, CDR2 SVGAGI. The CDR3 has 15 amino acids. Trimming pared 5 bases from V and 0 bases from J, leaving 8 bases between. The CDR3 here is CASSPPDSGANVLTF. The CDR3 DNA sequence: TGTGCCAGCAGTCCCCCAGACTCTGGGGCCAACGTCCTGACTTTC.

The CDR3, as DNA: TGCGCCAGCAGCTTGTCCGGGGCTAGCACAGATACGCAGTATTTT. Translating gives CASSLSGASTDTQYF. The chain carries TRBV5-1 and TRBJ2-3; D possibly uses TRBD1 or TRBD2 (5 bases each). The length of the CDR3 is 15 residues. From germline, CDR1 is SGHRS and CDR2 YFSETQ. Trimming removed 1 base at V and 0 bases at J, with 9 bases between.

The genes are TRBV28 and TRBJ2-1; TRBD1 might be the D (6 bases). The germline CDR1 and CDR2 sequences are MDHEN and SYDVKM. The CDR3 runs 14 residues. V was cut by 4 bases and J by 1 base, with 8 bases left in between. The chain's CDR3 is CASSSQGSYNEQFF. In nucleotides, the CDR3 is TGTGCCAGCAGTTCCCAGGGGTCCTACAATGAGCAGTTCTTC.

The chain combines TRBV21-1 with TRBJ2-2; TRBD2 reflects the table's D call only, with no check against the DNA. TRBV21-1 counts as a pseudogene. The CDR3 extends over 23 amino acids. The CDR3 is CASSKALYRGRTTSGPRTGELFF. The CDR3 DNA sequence: TGTGCCAGCAGCAAAGCGCTTTACAGGGGGCGGACGACTAGCGGGCCTAGGACCGGGGAGCTGTTTTTT.

The rearrangement joins TRBV28 to TRBJ2-7; perhaps TRBD2 as D (5 bases). The CDR3 covers 17 residues. CDR1 and CDR2 from the germline V gene are MDHEN and SYDVKM. Trimming removed 1 base from V and 6 bases from J, with 22 bases in between. This chain's CDR3 is CASSLYRGRQAALEQYV. The CDR3 bases are TGTGCCAGCAGTTTATACCGCGGGCGGCAGGCTGCCCTCGAGCAGTACGTC.

This chain connects TRBV19 to TRBJ2-1; the match to TRBD2 covers 13 bases. This CDR3 has 15 amino acids. The V segment lost 7 bases and the J segment 5 bases; nucleotides outside the gene matches: 5. The germline gives CDR1 LNHDA, CDR2 SQIVND (reference sequence). The CDR3: CASMGTSGKNNEQFF. DNA of the CDR3: TGTGCCAGTATGGGGACTAGCGGGAAAAACAATGAGCAGTTCTTC.

The gene calls are TRBV4-2 and TRBJ2-1, with D maybe TRBD2 (6 bases). V was pared by 4 bases and J by 0 bases, with 10 bases between. The germline V gene has CDR1 LGHNA and CDR2 YNFKEQ. The CDR3 consists of 15 residues. CDR3 in DNA: TGTGCCAGCAGCCGGGACTCTTACTCCTACAATGAGCAGTTCTTC. It yields the protein CASSRDSYSYNEQFF.

The CDR3 here is CASSTGGSSYEQYV. The CDR3, as DNA: TGTGCCAGCAGTACCGGGGGGTCGTCCTACGAGCAGTACGTC. The rearrangement links TRBV6-5 to TRBJ2-7; TRBD2 matches at 7 bases. V lost 5 bases and J lost 1; bases outside the gene matches: 5. The germline V gene encodes CDR1 MNHEY and CDR2 SVGAGI. The CDR3 has 14 amino acids.

This rearrangement joins TRBV6-5 to TRBJ1-6; maybe TRBD1 (6 bases). The germline V and J ends were trimmed by 4 bases and 7 bases, with 14 bases remaining between them. Germline CDR1 is MNHEY and CDR2 is SVGAGI. The CDR3 length is 15 residues. The CDR3 DNA follows: TGTGCCAGCAGTTTGCAGGGGCGGGGGAATTCACCCCTCCACTTT. Amino acids: CASSLQGRGNSPLHF.

V is TRBV6-5 and J is TRBJ1-5; no clear D gene. CDR3 length equals 15 residues. Germline CDR1 is MNHEY and CDR2 is SVGAGI. V gave up 5 bases and J gave up 0 bases, with 11 bases separating them. The CDR3 reads CASSPSADSNQPQHF. The CDR3 nucleotides read TGTGCCAGCAGTCCGTCGGCCGATAGCAATCAGCCCCAGCATTTT.

This clone occurred once. The V and J genes are TRBV10-3 and TRBJ1-4; D not resolved. This CDR3 comprises 13 residues. The germline V and J ends were trimmed by 8 bases and 6 bases, with 13 bases remaining between them. Germline V lookup: CDR1 ENHRY, CDR2 SYGVKD. CDR3 sequence (DNA): TGTGCCATCGGAGGGCAGGACCATGAAAAACTGTTTTTT. This sequence encodes CAIGGQDHEKLFF.

The chain links TRBV3-1 (or the pseudogene TRBV3-2) to TRBJ2-5; 8 nucleotides match TRBD2. The CDR3 is 16 amino acids. J gave up 2 bases and V 1 base, and 6 bases lay outside the gene matches. From germline, CDR1 is LGHDT and CDR2 YNNKEL (reference sequence). CDR3: CASSQVAGGGQETQYF. The DNA of the CDR3 is TGTGCCAGCAGCCAAGTAGCGGGCGGGGGGCAAGAGACCCAGTACTTC.

CDR3 DNA: TGTGCCAGCAGCCGAACTATTAGCACAGATACGCAGTATTTT. This translates into CASSRTISTDTQYF. The rearrangement uses TRBV9 and TRBJ2-3; D remains unclear. Deletions cut 4 bases from V and 0 bases from J, with 9 bases between. The length of the CDR3 is 14 residues. Germline CDR1 SGDLS, CDR2 YYNGEE.

The chain combines TRBV6-5 with TRBJ2-1; D is undetermined. This CDR3 is built from 12 residues. CDR1 MNHEY and CDR2 SVGAGI come from the germline V gene. Deletions cut 6 bases from V and 5 bases from J, with 8 bases between. The CDR3 DNA reads as TGTGCCAGCAGCTTCACTAACAATGAGCAGTTCTTC. It is translated as CASSFTNNEQFF.

This sequence joins TRBV21-1 and TRBJ2-7; TRBD1 is the table's D call and was not checked against the DNA. TRBV21-1 is noted as a pseudogene. This CDR3 is 17 amino acids long. The CDR3 is CASSKTLDRVGESEQYF. DNA for the CDR3: TGTGCCAGCAGCAAAACGCTTGACAGGGTTGGGGAGAGCGAGCAGTACTTC.

The chain recombines TRBV19 with TRBJ2-2; D is unclear. This CDR3 contains 12 residues. Trimming pared 5 bases from V and 5 bases from J, leaving 6 bases between. CDR1 and CDR2 from the germline V gene are LNHDA and SQIVND (reference sequence). The CDR3 reads CASSPRTGELFF. The DNA of the CDR3 is TGTGCCAGTAGTCCAAGGACCGGGGAGCTGTTTTTT.

The chain carries TRBV25-1 and TRBJ2-2; TRBD1 matches at 7 bases. The CDR3 has 15 amino acids. CDR1 and CDR2 (germline): MGHDK, SYGVNS. After removal of 4 bases from V and 5 bases from J, the junction contained 7 bases not matched to a gene. The CDR3 protein is CASSASFRGTGELFF. The CDR3 bases are TGTGCCAGCAGTGCCTCCTTCAGGGGGACCGGGGAGCTGTTTTTT.

The genes are TRBV7-8 and TRBJ1-4; no clear D gene. Trimming stripped 5 bases from V and 4 bases from J, with 20 bases between. The CDR3 has 17 residues. Germline CDR1 is SGHVS and CDR2 is FQNEAQ. In nucleotides, the CDR3 is TGTGCCAGCAGCCGGGCTCGGGGATCGGTCTATAATGAAAAACTGTTTTTT. Protein: CASSRARGSVYNEKLFF.

This rearrangement joins TRBV11-1 to TRBJ2-3, with 13 nucleotides matching TRBD2. Unmatched junction bases numbered 4, after V lost 5 bases and J lost 2 bases. Per the germline V gene, CDR1 is SGHAT and CDR2 is FQDESV (reference sequence). This CDR3 has 16 residues. The DNA of the CDR3 is TGTGCCAGCAGCCCCGGGACTAGCGGGGTCACAGATACGCAGTATTTT. Its translation is CASSPGTSGVTDTQYF.